This T cell receptor beta chain was recorded in a study of graft-versus-host responses after intestinal transplantation. Across the whole study: All recipients were transplanted with multivisceral, liver-intestinal, or isolated intestinal grafts.

This CDR3 is 14 amino acids long. Looked up from germline, CDR1 is SNHLY and CDR2 is FYNNEI. The V and J ends lost 4 bases and 2 bases respectively, with 8 bases between them. Sequenced by immunoSEQ multiplex PCR; TCRdb stores in-frame clones only, minus some. The data hold fewer than 60,000 clones, with less than 85% observed a single time. This clone has a handful of counts. Its antigen is unidentified. Points from the study as a whole: Detected in recipient marrow were GvH clones, some of which were first observed in ileum or blood.

This clonotype was sampled from a human donor who was the organ donor for an intestinal transplant. This chain joins TRBV2 and TRBJ1-4; no definite D call. Sequenced here: unstimulated CD4+ T cells sorted from spleen or lymph node cells, sampled before transplant. In DNA form, the CDR3 reads TGTGCCAGCAGTGTGGGGTGGACTAATGAAAAACTGTTTTTT. Amino acids: CASSVGWTNEKLFF.